This TCR beta chain originates from a study of blood T cell repertoires in COVID-19. Clones were read by immunoSEQ multiplex PCR, and TCRdb kept only the in-frame ones, dropping some. The table records roughly 290,000 clones, around nine tenths of them present only once. Germline-derived CDR1 and CDR2 are SGHAT and FQNNGV. The CDR3 runs to 18 residues. The V gene end was trimmed by 4 bases and the J gene end by 3 bases; junction bases not matched to a gene: 14. V gene TRBV11-2 combines with J gene TRBJ2-2; 7 bases map to TRBD2. The material sequenced was peripheral blood. The sequence came from a young man with acute or convalescent COVID-19. This CDR3 reads CASSSSGWGLPYTGELFF. CDR3 DNA sequence: TGTGCCAGCAGCTCGAGCGGATGGGGACTACCCTACACCGGGGAGCTGTTTTTT.